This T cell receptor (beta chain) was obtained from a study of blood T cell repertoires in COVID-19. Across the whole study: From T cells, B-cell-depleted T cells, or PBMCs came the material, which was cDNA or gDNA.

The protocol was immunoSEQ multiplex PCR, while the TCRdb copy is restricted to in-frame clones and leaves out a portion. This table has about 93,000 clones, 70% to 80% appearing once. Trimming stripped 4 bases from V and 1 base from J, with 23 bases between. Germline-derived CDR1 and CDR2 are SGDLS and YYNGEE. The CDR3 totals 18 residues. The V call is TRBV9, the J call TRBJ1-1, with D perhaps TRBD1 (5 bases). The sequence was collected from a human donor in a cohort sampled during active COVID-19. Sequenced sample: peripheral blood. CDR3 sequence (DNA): TGTGCCAGCAGCACTTTCGGACAAACCAGAGAACGGAACACTGAAGCTTTCTTT. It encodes CASSTFGQTRERNTEAFF.